One and the same sample provided the 2 T cell receptor beta chains below, sequenced in a study of identifying expanded T cells in peripheral blood. Measured with immunoSEQ multiplex PCR; TCRdb has only the in-frame clones, and not every one. Of about 81,000 clones detected, around 83% appear once; the ten largest clones hold about 18%. Sequencing was done on a sample of blood. The receptors were gathered from a person aged 18 to 75 in good health.

The chain has TRBV28 and TRBJ2-1; D possibly uses TRBD1 or TRBD2 (5 bases each). The CDR3 is made up of 16 amino acids. CDR1 and CDR2 from the germline V gene are MDHEN and SYDVKM. Trimming took off 7 bases at V and 1 base at J, with 17 bases between the two ends. The CDR3: CASKTARAGSYNEQFF. For the CDR3, the DNA is TGTGCCAGCAAAACGGCGCGGGCAGGGTCCTACAATGAGCAGTTCTTC.

This clone turned up a few times. The CDR3 DNA reads TGCGCCAGCAGCCCCGGACTAGCGGCCTACAATGAGCAGTTCTTC. This sequence encodes CASSPGLAAYNEQFF. This chain uses TRBV4-3 with TRBJ2-1; 10 bases fit TRBD2. The CDR3 totals 15 residues. J lost 2 bases, V lost 4 bases, and 2 bases had no gene match. Looked up from germline, CDR1 is LGHNA and CDR2 is YSLEER.